The entry below gives a single TCR beta chain sequence along with its context. The antigen is undetermined. Sequenced by immunoSEQ multiplex PCR; TCRdb stores in-frame clones only, minus some. Of about 80,000 clones listed, 88% were seen once; the top ten hold about 20%. The entry originates in a study of identifying expanded T cells in peripheral blood. General study findings and limits: Variance in clone template counts between approximately two-week samples significantly increased with total template count across all healthy donors. Over about two and four weeks, about 15 and 19 clones changed, versus around 1.3 between replicates.

The clonotype originates from a person between 18 and 75 years old in good health. The sequenced sample consisted of blood.

Written as DNA, the CDR3 is TGTGCCAGCTCACCATTAACTTTGTCCCGGGACTGGACTGAAGCTTTCTTT. Protein: CASSPLTLSRDWTEAFF. The chain combines TRBV18 with TRBJ1-1; TRBD1 is a possible D gene (5 bases). V was trimmed by 2 bases and J by 5 bases, leaving 21 bases between them. The CDR3 consists of 17 residues. Germline CDR1 is KGHSH and CDR2 is LQKENI.